The entry below describes one T cell receptor (beta chain). The sample is drawn from a study of T cells after yellow fever vaccination. Trimming removed 4 bases from V and 1 base from J, with 7 bases in between. Germline lookup yields CDR1 ENHRY and CDR2 SYGVKD. The CDR3 spans 13 residues. TCRdb re-analysed the 5' RACE reads in MiXCR, keeping a single row per CDR3 protein. Among a few hundred thousand distinct CDR3 sequences listed, 6.9% were seen once. This material consisted of CD4+ T cells sorted from PBMCs, taken 15 days after the yellow fever booster vaccination. The chain is built from TRBV10-3 and TRBJ2-5; D may be TRBD1 (6 bases). This sequence originates from a man aged 25-40 years who received the YFV17D yellow fever vaccine. The CDR3 sequence: CAISADSQETQYF. DNA of the CDR3: TGTGCCATCAGTGCGGACAGCCAAGAGACCCAGTACTTC.